These 8 T cell receptor beta chains share one sample of origin, sequenced in a study of regulatory T cells in long-lasting Graves disease. The time point was: newly diagnosed GD, antithyroid drugs for less than 3 months. Isolated PBMC RNA provided the starting material for the TCR library. Building of the TCR beta libraries involved iRepertoire HTBI primers and Arm-PCR of CDR3 regions. TCRdb re-called the multiplex PCR reads with MiXCR, one entry per CDR3 protein. Here the sample spans approximately 540,000 distinct CDR3 sequences, around 12% being singletons. Another study also made use of these data, one on T cells in Graves' hyperthyroidism and ophthalmopathy.

Specimen: peripheral blood mononuclear cells (PBMCs), collected at new diagnosis, from a patient treated with antithyroid drugs. The receptors derive from a woman in her thirties with Graves disease.

This clonotype was counted only a few times. The genes are TRBV29-1 and TRBJ1-2; D might be TRBD1 (5 bases). Trimming shortened V by 3 bases and J by 7 bases, and 12 bases separated the two germline ends. The CDR3 length is 12 residues. The germline gives CDR1 SQVTM, CDR2 ANQGSEA. The CDR3 DNA reads as TGCAGCGTTGAGGGGCCAGGACCTGGCTACACCTTC. Translating gives CSVEGPGPGYTF.

The chain is built from TRBV6-2 or TRBV6-3 and TRBJ2-1; 9 nucleotides agree with TRBD2. The germline V gene encodes CDR1 MNHEY and CDR2 SVGEGT. The CDR3 extends over 19 amino acids. J lost 2 bases, V lost 8 bases, and 19 bases had no gene match. CDR3 loop: CASRPQGLAQRGAYNEQFF. Here the CDR3 DNA reads TGTGCCAGCCGCCCCCAAGGACTAGCGCAACGGGGGGCCTACAATGAGCAGTTCTTC.

This clonotype was found many times. The J gene is TRBJ2-3, the V gene TRBV28, with TRBD1 identical over 11 bases. Germline CDR1 reads MDHEN; CDR2 reads SYDVKM. V lost 7 bases and J lost 3; bases outside the gene matches: 9. The CDR3 extends over 16 amino acids. CDR3 amino acids: CASIPEGTGGTDTQYF. The CDR3 DNA sequence: TGTGCCAGCATCCCCGAGGGGACAGGGGGGACAGATACGCAGTATTTT.

Only one count was recorded for this clonotype. The rearrangement links TRBV7-2 to TRBJ2-1, with TRBD2 identical over 7 bases. The J call may not be correct, given that the DNA end is closer to TRBJ2-5. The CDR3 consists of 15 residues. CDR1 is SGHTA, CDR2 FQGNSA, per germline. CDR3 in DNA: TGTGCCAGCACCCTTCCCCCTAGCGGCCAAGAGACCCAGTACTTC. Its protein product is CASTLPPSGQETQYF.

This clonotype turned up a few times. A much larger clone differs by one base, so this may be a read error. The V call is TRBV7-8, the J call TRBJ2-7, with D perhaps assigned TRBD1 or TRBD2 (5 bases each). V was pared by 1 base and J by 6 bases, with 10 bases between. Germline CDR1 reads SGHVS; CDR2 reads FQNEAQ. The CDR3 consists of 13 residues. As DNA, the CDR3 is TGTGCCAGCAGCTTAGATAGGGGACGCGAGCAGTACTTC. As protein: CASSLDRGREQYF. The whole variable domain, remainder taken from reference TRBV7-8 and TRBJ2-7, is GAGVSQSPRYKVAKRGQDVALRCDPISGHVSLFWYQQALGQGPEFLTYFQNEAQLDKSGLPSDRFFAERPEGSVSTLKIQRTQQEDSAVYLCASSLDRGREQYFGPGTRLTVT.

This clonotype was detected many times. The gene calls are TRBV27 and TRBJ2-7; D perhaps matches TRBD1 (5 bases). The V gene lost 0 bases and the J gene lost 3 bases, with 9 bases spanning the gap. CDR1 is MNHEY and CDR2 is SMNVEV in the germline V gene (reference sequence). The CDR3 totals 14 residues. The CDR3 protein is CASSLSRGHYEQYF. CDR3 sequence (DNA): TGTGCCAGCAGTTTATCTAGGGGCCACTACGAGCAGTACTTC.

As to this clonotype: This may come from a read error, since a much larger clone is one base off. The chain employs TRBV28 and TRBJ1-5; D uncertain. CDR1 MDHEN and CDR2 SYDVKM come from the germline V gene. V was trimmed by 3 bases and J by 5 bases, leaving 11 bases between them. The CDR3 has 14 residues. The CDR3 DNA follows: TGTGCCAGCAGTTTCTTGTGGACCCATCAGCCCCAGCATTTT. It is translated as CASSFLWTHQPQHF. Looking up the rest from reference TRBV28 and TRBJ1-5 gives the full variable domain: DVKVTQSSRYLVKRTGEKVFLECVQDMDHENMFWYRQDPGLGLRLIYFSYDVKMKEKGDIPEGYSVSREKKERFSLILESASTNQTSMYLCASSFLWTHQPQHFGDGTRLSIL.

This clonotype was found many times. The chain carries TRBV7-9 and TRBJ2-7; 14 bases line up with TRBD2. The length of the CDR3 is 16 residues. The trim removed 5 bases at V and 3 bases at J, leaving 6 bases unmatched. Germline V CDR1 and CDR2: SEHNR, FQNEAQ (reference sequence). For the CDR3, the DNA is TGTGCCAGCAGCCCCCCGGGACTAGCGGGAGTCTACGAGCAGTACTTC. Protein: CASSPPGLAGVYEQYF.